Following are 21 T cell receptor beta chains from one sample sequenced in a study of cytotoxic CD8 clonotypes in ibrutinib-treated CLL. Libraries were prepared by immunoSEQ multiplex PCR; TCRdb keeps only in-frame clonotypes and omits some of them. The data contain around 25,000 clones, 68% of them singletons. The starting material was PBMCs, obtained after 24 months of ibrutinib treatment. The origin of the receptors is a human donor with chronic lymphocytic leukemia.

The chain combines TRBV10-3 with TRBJ2-3; 8 bases line up with TRBD1. The CDR3 has 19 residues. Germline V gene data show CDR1 as ENHRY and CDR2 as SYGVKD. The trim removed 3 bases at V and 2 bases at J, leaving 16 bases unmatched. The CDR3 loop reads CAISDRDTGGPSFTDTQYF. CDR3 in DNA: TGTGCCATCAGTGACAGGGACACAGGGGGGCCTTCTTTCACAGATACGCAGTATTTT.

This clone was detected a few times. The chain carries TRBV10-2 and TRBJ2-7; D not resolved. CDR1 and CDR2 from the germline V gene are WSHSY and SAAADI. The CDR3 length is 13 residues. The ends were cut back, 8 bases at V and 0 bases at J, with 11 bases in the middle. CDR3 amino acids: CASHSGYSYEQYF. The CDR3, as DNA: TGCGCCAGCCACTCGGGTTACTCCTACGAGCAGTACTTC.

The sample holds a few counts of this clone. This chain links TRBV27 with TRBJ1-1; 7 nucleotides agree with TRBD1. From germline, CDR1 is MNHEY and CDR2 SMNVEV (reference sequence). Losses at the gene ends were 8 bases for V and 3 bases for J; bases not matched to a gene: 9. The length of the CDR3 is 14 residues. For the CDR3, the DNA is TGTGCCAGCTCCGTCTCCAGGGGGGACACTGAAGCTTTCTTT. Translation gives CASSVSRGDTEAFF.

This clone has at least ten counts. The J gene is TRBJ1-1, the V gene TRBV19, with D tentatively TRBD1 (6 bases). The CDR3 totals 13 residues. CDR1 LNHDA and CDR2 SQIVND come from the germline V gene (reference sequence). Trimming shortened V by 6 bases and J by 1 base, and 9 bases separated the two germline ends. The CDR3 protein is CASRTGPNTEAFF. For the CDR3, the DNA is TGTGCCAGTAGAACAGGGCCGAACACTGAAGCTTTCTTT.

V and J are TRBV1 and TRBJ1-3; the tabulated D call, TRBD1, remains unverified against the DNA. TRBV1 is flagged as a pseudogene. This CDR3 is built from 16 residues. This CDR3 reads CTSSQATGSSGNTIYF. CDR3 in DNA: TGCACCAGCAGCCAGGCTACAGGGTCCTCTGGAAACACCATATATTTT.

The V gene is TRBV7-8, the J gene TRBJ2-2; 8 nucleotides match TRBD1. The germline CDR1 and CDR2 sequences are SGHVS and FQNEAQ. The J segment lost 6 bases and the V segment lost 5 bases, leaving 5 bases of the junction unmatched. This CDR3 is built from 14 residues. The CDR3 spells CASSLRDRPGELFF. As DNA, the CDR3 is TGTGCCAGCAGCCTCCGGGACAGGCCCGGGGAGCTGTTTTTT.

The CDR3 DNA follows: TGTGCCAGCAGTTCAACCTACGAGCAGTACTTC. This gives the protein CASSSTYEQYF. The chain employs TRBV5-5 and TRBJ2-7; D gene uncertain. V was pared by 5 bases and J by 2 bases, with 5 bases between. Germline V gene lookup returns CDR1 SGHKS and CDR2 YYEKEE (reference sequence). The CDR3 has 11 residues.

This clone showed up just a few times. V is TRBV2 and J is TRBJ2-7, with TRBD1 matching 7 bases. CDR1 and CDR2 (germline): SNHLY, FYNNEI. Trimming removed 6 bases from V and 5 bases from J; junction bases left unmatched: 4. The length of the CDR3 is 12 residues. The CDR3 is CASSTGAHEQYF. Written as DNA, the CDR3 is TGTGCCAGCAGCACAGGGGCCCACGAGCAGTACTTC.

CDR3 DNA sequence: TGTGCCAGCAGTGTGAGCGGGGGAAACGAGCAGTACTTC. This codes for CASSVSGGNEQYF. The J gene is TRBJ2-7, the V gene TRBV5-4; 8 bases are a match to TRBD2. V gave up 5 bases and J gave up 5 bases; unmatched junction bases: 6. Germline assignment: CDR1 SGHNT and CDR2 YYREEE (reference sequence). This CDR3 region has 13 residues.

This sequence joins TRBV4-2 and TRBJ2-7; 9 bases map to TRBD2. From germline, CDR1 is LGHNA and CDR2 YNFKEQ. This CDR3 has 16 residues. The V and J ends lost 3 bases and 0 bases, in that order; junction bases with no gene match: 6. Here the CDR3 DNA reads TGTGCCAGCAGCCAGGCTAGCGGGGATACCTCCTACGAGCAGTACTTC. It yields the protein CASSQASGDTSYEQYF.

This clone showed up just a few times. The chain uses TRBV10-3 and TRBJ2-7; D is possibly TRBD2 (5 bases). V was trimmed by 3 bases and J by 3 bases, leaving 21 bases between them. The CDR3 spans 17 residues. CDR1 and CDR2 (germline): ENHRY, SYGVKD. CDR3 loop: CAISDSREGGSNYEQYF. In DNA, the CDR3 is TGTGCCATCAGTGACTCCCGTGAGGGTGGCTCTAACTACGAGCAGTACTTC.

V gene TRBV2 combines with J gene TRBJ2-3; maybe TRBD1 (6 bases). From germline, CDR1 is SNHLY and CDR2 FYNNEI. Trimming left V 5 bases short and J 5 bases short, with 14 bases between. The CDR3 runs to 14 residues. The CDR3 sequence is CASSFVPGQDTQYF. The CDR3 region has the DNA TGTGCCAGCAGTTTCGTCCCGGGACAAGATACGCAGTATTTT.

The rearrangement uses TRBV5-6 and TRBJ2-2, with TRBD2 as a possible D gene (6 bases). This CDR3 has 16 amino acids. Germline CDR1 and CDR2: SGHDT and YYEEEE. Trimming shortened V by 2 bases and J by 4 bases, and 15 bases separated the two germline ends. CDR3 sequence: CASSLGAAGFTGELFF. CDR3 nucleotides: TGTGCCAGCAGCTTAGGCGCAGCGGGCTTCACCGGGGAGCTGTTTTTT.

The chain carries TRBV18 and TRBJ1-2; D gene uncertain. The CDR3 has 12 residues. The germline gives CDR1 KGHSH, CDR2 LQKENI. The ends were cut back, 6 bases at V and 6 bases at J, with 11 bases in the middle. DNA for the CDR3: TGTGCCAGCTCGCTTAACGGGAATGGCTACACCTTC. This translates into CASSLNGNGYTF.

This clone was counted only a few times. The chain joins TRBV18 to TRBJ1-5; the D is unclear. The CDR3 totals 15 residues. CDR1 is KGHSH, CDR2 LQKENI, per germline. The V end was cut by 3 bases, the J end by 3 bases, with 12 bases between. CDR3 in amino acids: CASSPEQSLNQPQHF. CDR3 sequence (DNA): TGTGCCAGCTCACCGGAACAATCCCTCAATCAGCCCCAGCATTTT. Together with reference TRBV18 and TRBJ1-5, the CDR3 gives the full variable domain: NAGVMQNPRHLVRRRGQEARLRCSPMKGHSHVYWYRQLPEEGLKFMVYLQKENIIDESGMPKERFSAEFPKEGPSILRIQQVVRGDSAAYFCASSPEQSLNQPQHFGDGTRLSIL.

This CDR3 is CASRLGNSNQPQHF. The CDR3 DNA sequence: TGTGCCAGCAGATTGGGCAATAGCAATCAGCCCCAGCATTTT. This sequence joins TRBV2 and TRBJ1-5; D not resolved. The germline V gene has CDR1 SNHLY and CDR2 FYNNEI. The CDR3 is made up of 14 amino acids. The V end was cut by 6 bases, the J end by 0 bases, with 9 bases between. Variable domain in full (rest from reference TRBV2 and TRBJ1-5): EPEVTQTPSHQVTQMGQEVILRCVPISNHLYFYWYRQILGQKVEFLVSFYNNEISEKSEIFDDQFSVERPDGSNFTLKIRSTKLEDSAMYFCASRLGNSNQPQHFGDGTRLSIL.

The chain carries TRBV21-1 and TRBJ2-7; TRBD1 is the table's D call and was not checked against the DNA. TRBV21-1 is deemed a pseudogene. The CDR3 is made up of 15 amino acids. This CDR3 is CASSKWGQGCHEQYF. The CDR3 nucleotides are TGTGCCAGCAGCAAATGGGGACAGGGATGCCACGAGCAGTACTTC.

DNA for the CDR3: TGTGCCAGCAGCTTAGGCTCCTACAATGAGCAGTTCTTC. This sequence encodes CASSLGSYNEQFF. The chain couples TRBV5-5 to TRBJ2-1; D gene uncertain. CDR1 is SGHKS, CDR2 YYEKEE, per germline (reference sequence). This CDR3 is 13 amino acids long. The germline V and J ends were trimmed by 2 bases and 0 bases, with 3 bases remaining between them.

This chain connects TRBV5-4 to TRBJ2-2; D is unclear. There are 14 residues in the CDR3. Trimming stripped 4 bases from V and 4 bases from J, with 11 bases between. CDR1 is SGHNT, CDR2 YYREEE, per germline (reference sequence). In nucleotides, the CDR3 is TGTGCCAGCAGCCCCCCGACGCCCACCGGGGAGCTGTTTTTT. This translates into CASSPPTPTGELFF.

The V call is TRBV29-1, the J call TRBJ2-6; TRBD1 or TRBD2 may be the D gene (6 bases each). Trimming removed 1 base from V and 4 bases from J, with 14 bases in between. The CDR3 has 16 residues. Germline V CDR1 and CDR2: SQVTM, ANQGSEA. CDR3 nucleotide sequence: TGCAGCGTTGAAGGATGGGGGGCGACAGGGGCCAACGTCCTGACTTTC. Translated: CSVEGWGATGANVLTF.

The V and J genes are TRBV21-1 and TRBJ1-6; the D call TRBD1 from the table was never checked on the DNA. TRBV21-1 is a pseudogene segment. CDR3 length equals 15 residues. This chain's CDR3 is CASSKGAEPSPPLHF. CDR3 coding DNA: TGTGCCAGCAGCAAAGGGGCAGAGCCTTCTCCACCCCTCCACTTT.